This paragraph reports one T cell receptor (beta chain). No antigen is known for it. Trimming removed 5 bases from V and 4 bases from J; junction bases left unmatched: 10. CDR3 length: 16 amino acids. CDR1 and CDR2 from the germline V gene are SGHVS and FQNEAQ. The second PCR ran roughly 6 to 11 cycles with a sample-barcoded 5' primer and J-beta primers. TCRdb passed the 5' RACE reads through MiXCR, listing each CDR3 protein once. Of around 650,000 distinct CDR3 sequences in the sample, 40% to 45% were seen once. The entry originates in a study of blood T cells in healthy people across ages. Overall study findings and caveats: Across samples, TCR beta diversity tracked strongly with naive T cell percentage.

The TCR sequence derives from a man older than 75 in good health. The chain has TRBV7-8 and TRBJ2-5, with TRBD2 identical over 10 bases. The sequenced material came from blood. CDR3 loop: CASSLVASGRRETQYF. CDR3 nucleotides: TGTGCCAGCAGCCTAGTCGCTAGCGGGAGAAGAGAGACCCAGTACTTC.